This T cell receptor (beta chain) was sequenced during a study of T cell responses to AZD1222 COVID-19 vaccine. Study-wide results and limits: With dominance at 160-218 and 743-854, vaccine-associated CD4 TCRs spanned spike. Repertoires in all cases were sampled only once the peak T cell response had passed.

To note about this clone: The antigen is unknown.

Generated by immunoSEQ multiplex PCR, the TCRdb table keeps only in-frame clones and is missing some. The sample lists 150,000 to 200,000 clones; almost 95% were seen once. The trim removed 5 bases at V and 5 bases at J, leaving 7 bases unmatched. The germline V gene has CDR1 SGHTA and CDR2 FQGNSA. The CDR3 is 15 residues long. The TCR was taken from an adult in good health. The chain combines TRBV7-2 with TRBJ1-5, with TRBD1 matching 9 bases. The sample was peripheral blood, taken on day 0 of AZD1222 vaccination. CDR3 nucleotide sequence: TGTGCCAGCAGCCTACCGACAGGGGGATATCAGCCCCAGCATTTT. It is translated as CASSLPTGGYQPQHF. Supplemented by reference TRBV7-2 and TRBJ1-5, the full variable domain reads GAGVSQSPSNKVTEKGKDVELRCDPISGHTALYWYRQSLGQGLEFLIYFQGNSAPDKSGLPSDRFSAERTGGSVSTLTIQRTQQEDSAVYLCASSLPTGGYQPQHFGDGTRLSIL.